The entry below gives a single T cell receptor (beta chain) sequence along with its context. This clone's antigen is unknown. The record has no base qualities; no much larger clone is one base away. The CDR3 contains 15 residues, cysteine and phenylalanine counted. Only the CDR3 DNA is retained, 45 bases long and in frame from the first base. V sheds 2 bases and J sheds 0 bases, leaving 10 bases between their ends. The CDR1 and CDR2 encoded by the germline V gene are MNHNS and SASEGT. TCRbeta CDR3 regions were amplified from genomic DNA by means of the immunoSEQ Assay, a bias-controlled multiplex PCR. The study's processing was this. Nucleated cell counts per sample were estimated from amplification of reference gene primers within the assay. Sequence reads were collapsed and filtered to measure the absolute abundance of every unique TCRbeta CDR3 rearrangement. For each sample, productive Simpson clonality was calculated as the square root of Simpson's diversity index over productive rearrangements. TCRdb provides this immuneACCESS table in a form limited to in-frame rearrangements. Some clones are lacking; in checked studies, under half of them reflect an unresolved V gene, and why the rest are absent is not known. For V, J and clone size, that table is used; D and trimming come from the DNA. The sample table lists 25,000 to 30,000 clones, approximately 83% of them with a count of one. The ten largest account for around 30% of the sample.

This entry belongs to a study of blood T cell repertoires in COVID-19 (dated by TCRdb to 2020 to 2022). Describing the broader study: Samples from collaborators originated in the United States, Italy and Spain and spanned both the acute and convalescent phases of COVID-19. The material from the prospective study consisted of cDNA or gDNA derived from T cells, B-cell-depleted T cells, or PBMCs. The dataset comprised deeply sampled blood TCRbeta repertoires from subjects exposed to, actively infected with, or recovered from COVID-19. A freely available public database, intended as a resource for researchers studying the immune response to SARS-CoV-2, is where the repertoires were released. The samples were drawn from two sources: the first 160 participants of the ongoing ImmuneRACE study, and 950 to 1,500 subjects contributed by 6 global collaborators. Sample metadata almost always included a de-identified subject ID, COVID-19 status, age in years and sex. HLA class I and class II types, where available, came from metadata supplied by the sample provider rather than from assay-based typing. Study-wide findings and limitations: Clinical and demographic metadata were provided uncurated, with the amount varying by source and participant.

One collaborating source in Seattle enrolled patients while the patients were actively infected and followed the patients over time throughout the course of disease. Whole blood was collected in K2EDTA tubes by collaborating institutions according to the institutions' own protocols. For TCRbeta analysis, collaborator samples were shipped as frozen whole blood, as isolated PBMCs, or as DNA extracted from either sample type. The source of this sequence is a woman older than 75 with COVID-19, enrolled during active disease. Sequenced input: peripheral blood. In this chain, TRBV6-1 is recombined with TRBJ1-2; the D gene is perhaps TRBD1, from 5 matching bases. The CDR3 in this case is CASSEYPTANYGYTF. The DNA sequence reads TGTGCCAGCAGTGAATACCCGACAGCTAACTATGGCTACACCTTC.